A single sample is the source of the 21 T cell receptor beta chains below, sequenced in a study of cytomegalovirus exposure and HLA in healthy donors. Amplification used 60 Vbeta primers and 13 Jbeta primers. Measured with immunoSEQ multiplex PCR; TCRdb has only the in-frame clones, and not every one. Counted here are 200,000 to 250,000 clones, about 70% occurring once; the ten biggest clones make up about 1.9%. Specimen: PBMCs. The source is a woman in her thirties in good health and CMV-seronegative.

The V call is TRBV15, the J call TRBJ2-2, with 11 bases that match TRBD2. The J segment lost 8 bases and the V segment lost 2 bases, leaving 7 bases of the junction unmatched. The CDR3 is 16 residues long. Germline CDR1 reads LNHNV; CDR2 reads YYDKDF (reference sequence). The CDR3 coding sequence is TGTGCCACCAGCAGACCCGGGACTAGCGGTTCAGGGGAGCTGTTTTTT. This gives the protein CATSRPGTSGSGELFF.

The gene calls are TRBV10-2 and TRBJ2-7; 8 positions agree with TRBD1. V trimming: 3 bases; J trimming: 3 bases; junction bases outside the gene matches: 4. This CDR3 contains 14 residues. Looked up from germline, CDR1 is WSHSY and CDR2 is SAAADI. The CDR3 bases are TGCGCCAGCAGTGATAATGGACAGGGCTACGAGCAGTACTTC. Amino acid sequence: CASSDNGQGYEQYF.

The gene calls are TRBV6-4 and TRBJ2-1, with 7 bases aligning to TRBD1. Germline trimming cut 4 bases from V and 2 bases from J; bases unmatched to any gene: 8. The CDR3 consists of 16 residues. The V gene's germline CDR1 is MRHNA and CDR2 SNTAGT. The CDR3 here is CASSATPTGAYNEQFF. The DNA for the CDR3 is TGTGCCAGCAGTGCCACTCCCACAGGGGCCTACAATGAGCAGTTCTTC.

This chain joins TRBV4-2 and TRBJ1-2, with 9 nucleotides matching TRBD1. Germline values: CDR1 LGHNA, CDR2 YNFKEQ. Trimming took 0 bases from V and 3 from J; bases not matched to a gene: 5. There are 16 residues in the CDR3. CDR3 sequence: CASSQDPGTGYYGYTF. CDR3 nucleotides: TGTGCCAGCAGCCAAGATCCAGGGACAGGGTACTATGGCTACACCTTC.

This clone occurred a few times. This chain uses TRBV14 with TRBJ1-1, with a tentative D call TRBD1 (5 bases). From germline, CDR1 is SGHDN and CDR2 FVKESK. Trimming took 4 bases from V and 2 from J, leaving 8 bases between them. CDR3 length equals 13 residues. The CDR3: CASSPDSNTEAFF. Written as DNA, the CDR3 is TGTGCCAGCAGCCCTGACAGCAACACTGAAGCTTTCTTT.

The V gene is TRBV5-8, the J gene TRBJ1-1; possibly TRBD1 for D (5 bases). The CDR3 is 17 residues long. The V gene lost 5 bases and the J gene lost 0 bases, with 20 bases spanning the gap. In germline, CDR1 is SGHTS, CDR2 YDEGEE. DNA for the CDR3: TGTGCCAGCAGTGGGGGTAGTCGGGGGACCATGAACACTGAAGCTTTCTTT. Translation: CASSGGSRGTMNTEAFF. Based on the CDR3 plus reference TRBV5-8 and TRBJ1-1, the full variable domain is EAGVTQSPTHLIKTRGQQATLRCSPISGHTSVYWYQQALGLGLQFLLWYDEGEERNRGNFPPRFSGRQFPNYSSELNVNALELEDSALYLCASSGGSRGTMNTEAFFGQGTRLTVV.

CDR3: CASSPEVGNTEAFF. CDR3 nucleotide sequence: TGTGCCAGCAGCCCCGAGGTGGGGAACACTGAAGCTTTCTTT. The chain couples TRBV7-6 to TRBJ1-1; D is ambiguous. The CDR3 runs to 14 residues. Germline V gene data show CDR1 as SGHVS and CDR2 as FNYEAQ. The V and J ends lost 5 bases and 1 base respectively, with 11 bases between them. Full variable domain (rest looked up from reference TRBV7-6 and TRBJ1-1): GAGVSQSPRYKVTKRGQDVALRCDPISGHVSLYWYRQALGQGPEFLTYFNYEAQQDKSGLPNDRFSAERPEGSISTLTIQRTEQRDSAMYRCASSPEVGNTEAFFGQGTRLTVV.

This chain links TRBV30 with TRBJ2-5, with a tentative D call TRBD2 (6 bases). The length of the CDR3 is 14 residues. Deletions cut 2 bases from V and 2 bases from J, with 12 bases between. In germline, CDR1 is GTSNPN, CDR2 SVGIG (reference sequence). CDR3 region: CAWSRRVIQETQYF. In nucleotides, the CDR3 is TGTGCCTGGAGTAGGAGGGTTATACAAGAGACCCAGTACTTC.

This chain uses TRBV30 with TRBJ2-5; D is perhaps TRBD2 (6 bases). The CDR3 spans 14 residues. V dropped 6 bases and J dropped 4 bases, with 18 bases sitting between them. Germline assignment: CDR1 GTSNPN and CDR2 SVGIG (reference sequence). The CDR3 region has the DNA TGTGCCTGCCTCGGGACGTTGGGAGGAGAGACCCAGTACTTC. Encoded protein: CACLGTLGGETQYF.

The CDR3 DNA reads as TGTGCCAGCAGTAGAGCTGGGACAGCCTTCACAGATACGCAGTATTTT. Translated, it gives CASSRAGTAFTDTQYF. This rearrangement joins TRBV27 to TRBJ2-3, with 7 bases fitting TRBD1. The germline V gene has CDR1 MNHEY and CDR2 SMNVEV (reference sequence). This CDR3 is 16 amino acids long. J lost 2 bases, V lost 5 bases, and 10 bases had no gene match.

The chain joins TRBV29-1 to TRBJ2-3; TRBD2 matches at 8 bases. CDR3 length equals 14 residues. The germline V gene has CDR1 SQVTM and CDR2 ANQGSEA. Trimming removed 6 bases from V and 2 bases from J; junction bases left unmatched: 7. As DNA, the CDR3 is TGCAGCGTGACTACTAGCGGTTCCACAGATACGCAGTATTTT. It yields the protein CSVTTSGSTDTQYF.

The chain has TRBV5-1 and TRBJ2-4; D unclear. This CDR3 contains 16 residues. Germline CDR1 and CDR2: SGHRS and YFSETQ. V was trimmed by 1 base and J by 0 bases, leaving 11 bases between them. The CDR3 loop is CASSLTDTLAKNIQYF. In nucleotides, the CDR3 is TGCGCCAGCAGCTTGACAGACACTTTAGCCAAAAACATTCAGTACTTC. The variable domain in full, with the rest retrieved from reference TRBV5-1 and TRBJ2-4, is KAGVTQTPRYLIKTRGQQVTLSCSPISGHRSVSWYQQTPGQGLQFLFEYFSETQRNKGNFPGRFSGRQFSNSRSEMNVSTLELGDSALYLCASSLTDTLAKNIQYFGAGTRLSVL.

This chain uses TRBV10-3 with TRBJ2-1, with TRBD2 matching 8 bases. The trim removed 10 bases at V and 2 bases at J, leaving 7 bases unmatched. CDR1 is ENHRY and CDR2 is SYGVKD in the germline V gene. The CDR3 contains 14 residues. CDR3 protein: CATKTSATYNEQFF. CDR3 coding DNA: TGTGCCACCAAGACTAGCGCAACCTACAATGAGCAGTTCTTC.

This clone was observed a single time. The chain has TRBV4-1 and TRBJ1-5; 8 nucleotides align to TRBD1. The CDR3 has 14 residues. V was pared by 0 bases and J by 16 bases, with 11 bases of the junction left unmatched. CDR1 is MGHRA and CDR2 is YSYEKL in the germline V gene. The CDR3 protein is CASSQEGGWTGTHF. The CDR3 DNA follows: TGCGCCAGCAGCCAAGAAGGGGGATGGACAGGGACTCATTTT.

The V and J genes are TRBV19 and TRBJ1-5; no reliable D call. Trimming removed 0 bases from V and 0 bases from J, with 6 bases in between. Germline V gives CDR1 LNHDA, CDR2 SQIVND (reference sequence). This CDR3 is 15 amino acids long. The CDR3 is CASSIEGSSNQPQHF. The CDR3, as DNA: TGTGCCAGTAGTATAGAGGGGAGTAGCAATCAGCCCCAGCATTTT.

This chain joins TRBV5-6 and TRBJ2-3, with 10 positions matching TRBD2. Trimming at V came to 4 bases and at J to 5 bases, leaving 7 bases not matched to a gene. The CDR3 covers 15 residues. Germline values: CDR1 SGHDT, CDR2 YYEEEE. Here the CDR3 reads CASSTPGLAQDTQYF. The CDR3 DNA reads as TGTGCCAGCAGCACTCCGGGACTAGCGCAAGATACGCAGTATTTT.

CDR3 sequence reads: CASSLVGQGFGGYTF. The CDR3 coding sequence is TGTGCCAGCAGCTTGGTGGGACAGGGCTTCGGTGGCTACACCTTC. V and J are TRBV5-6 and TRBJ1-2; 9 positions agree with TRBD1. V was clipped by 0 bases and J by 7 bases; unmatched bases: 7. The CDR3 spans 15 residues. Germline lookup yields CDR1 SGHDT and CDR2 YYEEEE.

The rearrangement links TRBV7-3 to TRBJ1-6; possibly TRBD1 for D (5 bases). The V gene's germline CDR1 is SGHTA and CDR2 FQGTGA. V lost 1 base, J lost 5 bases, and 12 bases lay in between. The CDR3 has 16 residues. CDR3 nucleotides: TGTGCCAGCAGCTTAAGGGCAGGGAACAATAATTCACCCCTCCACTTT. Translating it yields CASSLRAGNNNSPLHF.

The chain recombines TRBV9 with TRBJ2-5, with 8 bases identical to TRBD1. Germline V gives CDR1 SGDLS, CDR2 YYNGEE. The CDR3 is 21 residues long. The ends lost 4 bases at V and 5 bases at J; junction bases unmatched: 28. The CDR3 sequence is CASSTNIGAPIKGQGEETQYF. The CDR3 DNA is TGTGCCAGCAGCACCAATATCGGAGCCCCGATAAAAGGACAGGGCGAGGAGACCCAGTACTTC.

Concerning this clone itself: The junction differs from germline at one of its ends, possibly a read error. The chain uses TRBV7-9 and TRBJ2-3; D gene unclear. Looked up from germline, CDR1 is SEHNR and CDR2 is FQNEAQ (reference sequence). The CDR3 length is 14 residues. CDR3 loop: CSSSWAPSTDTQYF. CDR3 in DNA: TGTTCCAGCAGCTGGGCTCCTAGCACAGATACGCAGTATTTT.

J is TRBJ2-5 and V is TRBV19, with a tentative D call TRBD2 (6 bases). V lost 4 bases and J 4 bases, leaving 13 bases between the germline ends. This CDR3 is built from 14 residues. The germline CDR1 and CDR2 sequences are LNHDA and SQIVND (reference sequence). The CDR3 here is CASSRTGSLETQYF. For the CDR3, the DNA is TGTGCCAGTAGTAGAACCGGGAGTCTAGAGACCCAGTACTTC.